The 27 T cell receptor beta chains below come from one sample, sequenced in a study of shared clonotypes between healthy human individuals. TCRdb's table, derived via immunoSEQ multiplex PCR, lists solely in-frame clones and lacks some. The table records millions of clones, roughly 91% of them present only once. The naive CD8 subset, CD45RO-negative cells positively selected for CCR7, excluded terminally differentiated effector memory CD45RA+ cells. Sequenced input: naive CD8+ T cells from PBMCs. The receptor set was obtained from a man aged 18 to 30 in good health. Some clones in this sample may be carry-over from other donors' samples.

The V and J genes are TRBV10-3 and TRBJ2-7, with 8 nucleotides matching TRBD1. With V trimmed by 8 bases and J by 4 bases, 19 bases remained unmatched. CDR1 and CDR2 (germline): ENHRY, SYGVKD. The CDR3 contains 17 residues. The CDR3: CAISGRTGIGEGYEQYF. CDR3 DNA sequence: TGTGCCATCTCTGGTAGGACAGGGATAGGTGAAGGTTACGAGCAGTACTTC.

The sample holds a few counts of this clone. The V and J genes are TRBV20-1 and TRBJ1-1; D is undetermined. Germline V gene sequence: CDR1 DFQATT, CDR2 SNEGSKA (reference sequence). With 6 bases removed from V and 11 bases from J, the gap between germline ends came to 16 bases. The CDR3 consists of 11 residues. The CDR3 sequence: CSALDQSWAFF. Here the CDR3 DNA reads TGCAGTGCCTTGGACCAGTCATGGGCTTTCTTT.

The chain employs TRBV19 and TRBJ1-5; D perhaps matches TRBD1 (6 bases). The CDR3 runs to 15 residues. Germline loops: CDR1 LNHDA, CDR2 SQIVND (reference sequence). Deletions cut 3 bases from V and 6 bases from J, with 15 bases between. As DNA, the CDR3 is TGTGCCAGTAGTATCGACAGGAACCCAGGTCAGCCCCAGCATTTT. Translation: CASSIDRNPGQPQHF.

CDR3 loop: CASSSSLAGETQYF. The CDR3 DNA reads TGTGCCAGCAGCTCGTCCCTGGCGGGGGAGACCCAGTACTTC. This chain joins TRBV7-8 and TRBJ2-5; the D gene is possibly TRBD2 (6 bases). The CDR3 totals 14 residues. Between the trimmed V and J ends, which lost 4 bases and 5 bases, there was a span of 14 bases. Looked up from germline, CDR1 is SGHVS and CDR2 is FQNEAQ.

This chain joins TRBV28 and TRBJ1-4; tentatively, D is TRBD1 (6 bases). Germline assignment: CDR1 MDHEN and CDR2 SYDVKM. The CDR3 has 15 amino acids. With 4 bases removed from V and 7 bases from J, the gap between germline ends came to 16 bases. The CDR3 coding sequence is TGTGCCAGCAGTTCTCCCGGGACAAATGTTGAAAAACTGTTTTTT. Amino acid sequence: CASSSPGTNVEKLFF.

This chain joins TRBV14 and TRBJ2-7; D gene unclear. CDR3 length: 16 amino acids. V was trimmed by 1 base and J by 3 bases, leaving 16 bases between them. The germline V gene has CDR1 SGHDN and CDR2 FVKESK. The CDR3 DNA sequence: TGTGCCAGCAGCCAAGGTTGGGCAGAGAGAAACTACGAGCAGTACTTC. Its translation: CASSQGWAERNYEQYF.

The rearrangement uses TRBV19 and TRBJ2-5, with no clear D. Per germline, CDR1 LNHDA and CDR2 SQIVND (reference sequence). Between the trimmed V and J ends, which lost 4 bases and 3 bases, there was a span of 12 bases. This CDR3 region has 14 residues. The DNA for the CDR3 is TGTGCCAGTAGTAAAGTTTTGGGGAAAGAGACCCAGTACTTC. Residues: CASSKVLGKETQYF.

The chain combines TRBV7-8 with TRBJ1-6; D remains unclear. The germline V gene encodes CDR1 SGHVS and CDR2 FQNEAQ. The CDR3 runs 14 residues. V was trimmed by 1 base and J by 8 bases, leaving 9 bases between them. Here the CDR3 DNA reads TGTGCCAGCAGCTTAGGCACGGTTTATTCACCCCTCCACTTT. This gives the protein CASSLGTVYSPLHF.

The count of this clone is one. This chain connects TRBV7-9 to TRBJ2-5; tentatively, D is TRBD1 or TRBD2 (6 bases each). This CDR3 contains 14 residues. The V end lost 5 bases, the J end lost 5 bases, and 15 bases lay between the germline ends. Germline values: CDR1 SEHNR, CDR2 FQNEAQ (reference sequence). This CDR3 is CASSPHGGLETQYF. The CDR3, as DNA: TGTGCCAGCAGCCCCCACGGGGGCCTTGAGACCCAGTACTTC.

This clone was recorded only once. The same CDR3 is also encoded by other DNA sequences in this sample. V and J are TRBV27 and TRBJ2-1; a weak D match, TRBD2 (6 bases). Germline loops: CDR1 MNHEY, CDR2 SMNVEV (reference sequence). The germline V and J ends were trimmed by 6 bases and 7 bases, with 13 bases remaining between them. CDR3 length: 13 amino acids. CDR3 in DNA: TGTGCCAGCAGCCTCGGGGGAGTTAATGAGCAGTTCTTC. It encodes CASSLGGVNEQFF.

V usage is TRBV9 and J usage is TRBJ2-6, with TRBD2 matching 9 bases. This CDR3 contains 19 residues. V shed 3 bases and J 0 bases; nucleotides not matched to a gene: 10. Germline loops: CDR1 SGDLS, CDR2 YYNGEE. CDR3 bases: TGTGCCAGCAGCGCCCCACTAGCGGGCGTGACCTCTGGGGCCAACGTCCTGACTTTC. Translation: CASSAPLAGVTSGANVLTF.

This chain uses TRBV9 with TRBJ1-5, with D possibly TRBD1 on 5 matching bases. CDR1 is SGDLS, CDR2 YYNGEE, per germline. V was pared by 5 bases and J by 0 bases, with 6 bases between. The CDR3 has 13 amino acids. The CDR3 DNA reads as TGTGCCAGCAGGGGGGATAGCAATCAGCCCCAGCATTTT. This translates into CASRGDSNQPQHF.

This clone occurred once. The CDR3 coding sequence is TGTGCCAGCAGAGGACAGGACCACACAGATACGCAGTATTTT. Its translation is CASRGQDHTDTQYF. The chain is built from TRBV27 and TRBJ2-3, with TRBD1 matching 7 bases. V was clipped by 6 bases and J by 2 bases; unmatched bases: 5. Per the germline V gene, CDR1 is MNHEY and CDR2 is SMNVEV (reference sequence). CDR3 length equals 14 residues.

The chain joins TRBV7-9 to TRBJ1-4, with D tentatively TRBD1 (6 bases). The CDR3 covers 16 residues. Between the trimmed V and J ends, which lost 0 bases and 0 bases, there was a span of 8 bases. In germline, CDR1 is SEHNR, CDR2 FQNEAQ (reference sequence). DNA for the CDR3: TGTGCCAGCAGCTTAGCCAGGGGTTCAACTAATGAAAAACTGTTTTTT. The encoded protein is CASSLARGSTNEKLFF.

The chain couples TRBV27 to TRBJ1-5, with no clear D. CDR3 size: 15 residues. V lost 5 bases, J lost 1 base, and 12 bases lay in between. The germline V gene has CDR1 MNHEY and CDR2 SMNVEV (reference sequence). The CDR3 sequence is CASSVTASSNQPQHF. Written as DNA, the CDR3 is TGTGCCAGCAGTGTGACCGCATCCAGCAATCAGCCCCAGCATTTT.

The V gene is TRBV14, the J gene TRBJ2-1; no clear D gene. Germline V lookup: CDR1 SGHDN, CDR2 FVKESK. The V end lost 4 bases, the J end lost 4 bases, and 11 bases lay between the germline ends. The CDR3 loop spans 14 amino acids. The CDR3 sequence: CASSPLDLYNEQFF. CDR3 in DNA: TGTGCCAGCAGCCCCCTAGACCTTTACAATGAGCAGTTCTTC. Combining the CDR3 with reference TRBV14 and TRBJ2-1 gives the whole variable domain EAGVTQFPSHSVIEKGQTVTLRCDPISGHDNLYWYRRVMGKEIKFLLHFVKESKQDESGMPNNRFLAERTGGTYSTLKVQPAELEDSGVYFCASSPLDLYNEQFFGPGTRLTVL.

The chain carries TRBV7-9 and TRBJ1-1; D is possibly TRBD1 (6 bases). V was clipped by 4 bases and J by 1 base, with 10 bases between them. The CDR3 is 14 residues long. Germline CDR1 is SEHNR and CDR2 is FQNEAQ (reference sequence). The CDR3 region is CASSSGDKNTEAFF. The CDR3 DNA sequence: TGTGCCAGCAGCTCAGGGGACAAGAACACTGAAGCTTTCTTT.

This sequence joins TRBV10-3 and TRBJ2-7; the D is unclear. The CDR3 extends over 14 amino acids. Between the trimmed V and J ends, which lost 2 bases and 0 bases, there was a span of 8 bases. Germline assignment: CDR1 ENHRY and CDR2 SYGVKD. CDR3 sequence (DNA): TGTGCCATCAGTGAGGCTAGGAGCTCCTACGAGCAGTACTTC. This sequence encodes CAISEARSSYEQYF.

CDR3 amino acids: CASLMGLGGHTEAFF. The DNA of the CDR3 is TGTGCCAGCCTTATGGGGTTGGGGGGGCACACTGAAGCTTTCTTT. V usage is TRBV28 and J usage is TRBJ1-1; a weak D match, TRBD1 (6 bases). V lost 8 bases, J lost 3 bases, and 19 bases lay in between. The CDR3 totals 15 residues. Germline CDR1 reads MDHEN; CDR2 reads SYDVKM.

This sequence joins TRBV7-2 and TRBJ2-2; TRBD2 is a possible D gene (6 bases). In germline, CDR1 is SGHTA, CDR2 FQGNSA. The CDR3 consists of 17 residues. Trimming removed 7 bases from V and 6 bases from J, with 24 bases in between. The CDR3, as DNA: TGTGCCAGCACCGAAACTTGGCAGGGAGGATGGCCCGGGGAGCTGTTTTTT. Its translation: CASTETWQGGWPGELFF. Drawing the rest from reference TRBV7-2 and TRBJ2-2, the complete variable domain is GAGVSQSPSNKVTEKGKDVELRCDPISGHTALYWYRQSLGQGLEFLIYFQGNSAPDKSGLPSDRFSAERTGGSVSTLTIQRTQQEDSAVYLCASTETWQGGWPGELFFGEGSRLTVL.

CDR3 residues: CASSWWDGNTGELFF. CDR3 DNA: TGCGCCAGCAGCTGGTGGGATGGGAACACCGGGGAGCTGTTTTTT. The genes are TRBV5-1 and TRBJ2-2, with D hard to call. The CDR3 loop spans 15 amino acids. Germline lookup yields CDR1 SGHRS and CDR2 YFSETQ. The V gene lost 3 bases and the J gene lost 1 base, with 10 bases spanning the gap.

This chain connects TRBV10-3 to TRBJ2-7, with D perhaps TRBD1 (5 bases). Trimming took off 4 bases at V and 2 bases at J, with 9 bases between the two ends. Looked up from germline, CDR1 is ENHRY and CDR2 is SYGVKD. The CDR3 is made up of 13 amino acids. CDR3 sequence: CAISVDRAYEQYF. Here the CDR3 DNA reads TGTGCCATCAGTGTTGACAGAGCCTACGAGCAGTACTTC.

The V and J genes are TRBV7-9 and TRBJ2-3, with D hard to call. The germline V gene has CDR1 SEHNR and CDR2 FQNEAQ (reference sequence). V was pared by 3 bases and J by 4 bases, with 14 bases between. CDR3 length equals 15 residues. In DNA form, the CDR3 reads TGTGCCAGCAGCTTTGTACAACAAGAGGCAGATACGCAGTATTTT. Residues: CASSFVQQEADTQYF.

The chain links TRBV7-8 to TRBJ2-7, with 11 bases identical to TRBD2. Trimming cost V 4 bases and J 0 bases; bases outside gene matches: 11. The CDR3 totals 18 residues. The germline V gene encodes CDR1 SGHVS and CDR2 FQNEAQ. Here the CDR3 DNA reads TGTGCCAGCAGCTACCGAGTGGGACTAGCGGACCACTCCTACGAGCAGTACTTC. This encodes CASSYRVGLADHSYEQYF.

The chain links TRBV2 to TRBJ2-7; 10 bases fit TRBD1. This CDR3 is built from 15 residues. The V segment lost 7 bases and the J segment 3 bases; nucleotides outside the gene matches: 9. The germline V gene has CDR1 SNHLY and CDR2 FYNNEI. CDR3 in DNA: TGTGCCAGCACAACCGGGACAGGGGTAATCTACGAGCAGTACTTC. Translating gives CASTTGTGVIYEQYF.

To note about this clone: Other DNA sequences from this sample encode an identical CDR3 as well. The genes are TRBV28 and TRBJ2-7, with unresolved D. Germline V lookup: CDR1 MDHEN, CDR2 SYDVKM. V lost 3 bases and J 2 bases, leaving 8 bases between the germline ends. The CDR3 contains 13 residues. CDR3 DNA sequence: TGTGCCAGCAGTTTCCCTAGTACCTACGAGCAGTACTTC. As protein: CASSFPSTYEQYF.

The sample holds one count of this clone. The V gene is TRBV7-9, the J gene TRBJ2-2; 8 bases fit TRBD2. This CDR3 contains 16 residues. CDR1 is SEHNR, CDR2 FQNEAQ, per germline (reference sequence). The V gene end was trimmed by 4 bases and the J gene end by 2 bases; junction bases not matched to a gene: 6. CDR3 bases: TGTGCCAGCAGCTCCGGACTAGCCCATAACACCGGGGAGCTGTTTTTT. This gives the protein CASSSGLAHNTGELFF.